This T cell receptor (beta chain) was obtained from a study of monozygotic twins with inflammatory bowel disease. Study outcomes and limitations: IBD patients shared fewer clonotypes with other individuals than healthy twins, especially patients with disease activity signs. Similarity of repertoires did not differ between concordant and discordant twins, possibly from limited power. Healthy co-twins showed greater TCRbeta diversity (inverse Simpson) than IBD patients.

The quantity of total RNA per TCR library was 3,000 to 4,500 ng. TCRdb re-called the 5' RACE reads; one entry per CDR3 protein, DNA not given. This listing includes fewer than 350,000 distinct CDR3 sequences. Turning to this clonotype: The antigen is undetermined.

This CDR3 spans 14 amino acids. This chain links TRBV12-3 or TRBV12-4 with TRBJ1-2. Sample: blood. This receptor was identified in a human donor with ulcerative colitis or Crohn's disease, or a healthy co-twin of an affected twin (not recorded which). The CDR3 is CASDDFGRRYGYTF.